This TCR beta chain emerged from a study of T-cell reconstitution after alpha-beta-depleted transplantation in children. Points from the study as a whole: T-cell numbers and diversity one year post-transplant derived largely from freshly generated T cells. There were some patients whose high TCRbeta diversity at day 60 came from surviving recipient T cells and thymic progenitors.

Researchers prepared the TCRbeta library using unique molecular identifiers, the study reports. MiXCR, applied by TCRdb to the PCR reads, yields one record per CDR3 protein. The sample comprises around 700,000 distinct CDR3 sequences, 13% of which are singletons, and 0.79% rests with the top ten. This clonotype was counted ten times or more. The antigen remains unidentified. V was shortened by 7 bases and J by 1 base, with 10 bases between the two germline ends. There are 13 residues in the CDR3. CDR1 is SQVTM, CDR2 ANQGSEA, per germline. The sequenced sample was PBMCs, obtained before TCRalphabeta/CD19-depleted stem cell transplant. The clonotype comes from a girl under 10 years old with congenital amegakaryocytic thrombocytopenia, due to receive a stem cell transplant. V gene TRBV29-1 combines with J gene TRBJ2-2, with D tentatively TRBD1 (5 bases). CDR3 DNA: TGCAGCGCCCAACAGGAGAACACCGGGGAGCTGTTTTTT. This encodes CSAQQENTGELFF.